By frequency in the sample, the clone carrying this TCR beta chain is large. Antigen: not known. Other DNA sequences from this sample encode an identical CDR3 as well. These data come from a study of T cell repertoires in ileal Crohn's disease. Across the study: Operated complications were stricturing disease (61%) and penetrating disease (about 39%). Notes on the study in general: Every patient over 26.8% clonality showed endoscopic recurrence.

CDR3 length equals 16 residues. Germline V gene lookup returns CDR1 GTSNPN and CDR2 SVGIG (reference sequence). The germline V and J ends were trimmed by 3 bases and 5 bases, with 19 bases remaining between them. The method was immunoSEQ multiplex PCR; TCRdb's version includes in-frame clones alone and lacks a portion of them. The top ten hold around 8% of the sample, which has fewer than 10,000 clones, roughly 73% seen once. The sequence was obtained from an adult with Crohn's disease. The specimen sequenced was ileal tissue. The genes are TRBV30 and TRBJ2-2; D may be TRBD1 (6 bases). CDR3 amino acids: CAWSPRGADRTGELFF. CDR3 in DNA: TGTGCCTGGAGCCCCCGTGGGGCGGACAGAACCGGGGAGCTGTTTTTT.